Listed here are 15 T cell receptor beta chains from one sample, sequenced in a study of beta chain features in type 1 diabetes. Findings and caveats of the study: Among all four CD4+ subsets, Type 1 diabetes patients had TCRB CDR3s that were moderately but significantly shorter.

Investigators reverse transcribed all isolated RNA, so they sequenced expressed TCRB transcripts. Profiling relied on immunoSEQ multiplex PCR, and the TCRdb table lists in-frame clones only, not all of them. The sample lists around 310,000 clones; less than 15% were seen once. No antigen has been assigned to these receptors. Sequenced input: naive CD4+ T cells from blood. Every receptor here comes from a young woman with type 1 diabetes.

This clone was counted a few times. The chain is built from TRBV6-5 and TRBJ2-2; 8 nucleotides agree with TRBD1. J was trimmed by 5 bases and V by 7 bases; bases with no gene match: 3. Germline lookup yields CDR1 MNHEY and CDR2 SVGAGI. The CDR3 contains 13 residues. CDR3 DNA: TGTGCCAGCACCAGGGGGCGGACCGGGGAGCTGTTTTTT. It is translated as CASTRGRTGELFF.

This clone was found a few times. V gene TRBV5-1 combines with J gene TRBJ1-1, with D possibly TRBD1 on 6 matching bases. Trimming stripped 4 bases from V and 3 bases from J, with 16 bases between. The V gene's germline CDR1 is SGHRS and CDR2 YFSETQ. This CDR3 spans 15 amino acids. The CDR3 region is CASSQGSGGYTEAFF. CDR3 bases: TGCGCCAGCAGCCAAGGCTCGGGGGGCTACACTGAAGCTTTCTTT. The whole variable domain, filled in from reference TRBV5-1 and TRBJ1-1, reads KAGVTQTPRYLIKTRGQQVTLSCSPISGHRSVSWYQQTPGQGLQFLFEYFSETQRNKGNFPGRFSGRQFSNSRSEMNVSTLELGDSALYLCASSQGSGGYTEAFFGQGTRLTVV.

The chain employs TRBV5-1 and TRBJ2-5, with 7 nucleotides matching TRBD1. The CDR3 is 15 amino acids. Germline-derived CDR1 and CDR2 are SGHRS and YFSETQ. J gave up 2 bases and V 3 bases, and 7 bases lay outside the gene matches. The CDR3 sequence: CASSSGQARQETQYF. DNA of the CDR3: TGCGCCAGCAGCTCCGGACAGGCGCGACAAGAGACCCAGTACTTC.

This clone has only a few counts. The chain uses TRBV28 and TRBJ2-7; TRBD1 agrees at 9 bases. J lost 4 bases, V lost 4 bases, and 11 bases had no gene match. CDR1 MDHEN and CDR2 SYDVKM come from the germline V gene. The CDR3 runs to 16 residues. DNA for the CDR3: TGTGCCAGCAGTTCAAGCCCCGGGACAGGGAGATACGAGCAGTACTTC. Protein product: CASSSSPGTGRYEQYF.

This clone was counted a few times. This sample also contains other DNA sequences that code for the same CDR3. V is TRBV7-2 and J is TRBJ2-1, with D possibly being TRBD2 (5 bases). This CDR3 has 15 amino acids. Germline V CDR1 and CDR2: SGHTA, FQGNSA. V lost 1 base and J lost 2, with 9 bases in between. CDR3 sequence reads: CASSLDLAAYNEQFF. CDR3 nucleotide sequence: TGTGCCAGCAGCTTAGACCTAGCAGCCTACAATGAGCAGTTCTTC. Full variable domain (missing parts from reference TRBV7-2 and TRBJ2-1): GAGVSQSPSNKVTEKGKDVELRCDPISGHTALYWYRQSLGQGLEFLIYFQGNSAPDKSGLPSDRFSAERTGGSVSTLTIQRTQQEDSAVYLCASSLDLAAYNEQFFGPGTRLTVL.

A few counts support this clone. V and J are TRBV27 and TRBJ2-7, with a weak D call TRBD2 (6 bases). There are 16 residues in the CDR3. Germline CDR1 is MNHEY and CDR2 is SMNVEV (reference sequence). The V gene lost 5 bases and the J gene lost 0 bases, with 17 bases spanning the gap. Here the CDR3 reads CASSLYAPGSSYEQYF. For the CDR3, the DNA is TGTGCCAGCAGTCTCTATGCCCCCGGGAGCTCCTACGAGCAGTACTTC.

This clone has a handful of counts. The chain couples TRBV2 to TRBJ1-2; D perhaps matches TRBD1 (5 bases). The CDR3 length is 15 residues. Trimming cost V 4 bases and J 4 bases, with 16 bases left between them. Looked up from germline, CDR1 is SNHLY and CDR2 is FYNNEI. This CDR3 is CASSAGQGRVYGYTF. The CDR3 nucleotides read TGTGCCAGCAGTGCTGGGCAGGGTAGGGTCTATGGCTACACCTTC.

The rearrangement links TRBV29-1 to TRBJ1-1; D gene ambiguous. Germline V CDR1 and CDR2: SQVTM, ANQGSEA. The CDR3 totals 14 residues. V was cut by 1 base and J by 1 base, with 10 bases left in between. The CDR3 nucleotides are TGCAGCGTTGAAGGGCTCCTTGCGAACACTGAAGCTTTCTTT. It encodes CSVEGLLANTEAFF.

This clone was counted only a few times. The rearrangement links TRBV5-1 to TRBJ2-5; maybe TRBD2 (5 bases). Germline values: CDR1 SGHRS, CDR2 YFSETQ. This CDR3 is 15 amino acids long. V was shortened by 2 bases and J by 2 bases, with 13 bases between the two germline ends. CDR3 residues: CASSLAEPGQETQYF. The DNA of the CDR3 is TGCGCCAGCAGCTTAGCGGAACCGGGGCAAGAGACCCAGTACTTC. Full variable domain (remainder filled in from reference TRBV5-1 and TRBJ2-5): KAGVTQTPRYLIKTRGQQVTLSCSPISGHRSVSWYQQTPGQGLQFLFEYFSETQRNKGNFPGRFSGRQFSNSRSEMNVSTLELGDSALYLCASSLAEPGQETQYFGPGTRLLVL.

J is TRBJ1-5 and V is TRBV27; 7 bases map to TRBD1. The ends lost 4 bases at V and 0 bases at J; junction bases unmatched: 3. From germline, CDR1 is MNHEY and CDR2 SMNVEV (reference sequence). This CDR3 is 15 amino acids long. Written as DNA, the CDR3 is TGTGCCAGCAGTTCACAGGGGAATAGCAATCAGCCCCAGCATTTT. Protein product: CASSSQGNSNQPQHF.

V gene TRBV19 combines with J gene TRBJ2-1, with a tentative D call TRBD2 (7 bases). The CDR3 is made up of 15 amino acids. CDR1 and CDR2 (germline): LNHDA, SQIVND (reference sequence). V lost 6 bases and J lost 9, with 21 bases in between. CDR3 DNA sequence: TGTGCCAGTAGGAGGGGGGGTGCGGGAGATACTGAGCAGTTCTTC. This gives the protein CASRRGGAGDTEQFF.

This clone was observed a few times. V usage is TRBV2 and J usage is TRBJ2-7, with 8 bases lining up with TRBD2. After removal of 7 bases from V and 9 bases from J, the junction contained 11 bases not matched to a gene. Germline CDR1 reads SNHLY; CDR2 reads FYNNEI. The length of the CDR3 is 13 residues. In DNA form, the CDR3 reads TGTGCCAGCACCAGCGGGAGCGGGGTGGGGCAGTACGTC. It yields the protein CASTSGSGVGQYV.

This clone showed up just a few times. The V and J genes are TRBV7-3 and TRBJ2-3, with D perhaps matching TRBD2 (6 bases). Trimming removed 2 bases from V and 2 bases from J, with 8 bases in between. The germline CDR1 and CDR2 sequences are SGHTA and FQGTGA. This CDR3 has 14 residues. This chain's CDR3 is CASSLAGTTDTQYF. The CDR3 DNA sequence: TGTGCCAGCAGCTTAGCGGGAACCACAGATACGCAGTATTTT. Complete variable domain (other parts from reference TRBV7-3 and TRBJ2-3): GAGVSQTPSNKVTEKGKYVELRCDPISGHTALYWYRQSLGQGPEFLIYFQGTGAADDSGLPNDRFFAVRPEGSVSTLKIQRTERGDSAVYLCASSLAGTTDTQYFGPGTRLTVL.

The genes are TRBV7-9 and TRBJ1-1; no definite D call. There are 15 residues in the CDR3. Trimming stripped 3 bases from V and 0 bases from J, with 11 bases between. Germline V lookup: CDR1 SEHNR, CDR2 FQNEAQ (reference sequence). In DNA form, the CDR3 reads TGTGCCAGCAGCTTGGCGGTGAGGCTGAACACTGAAGCTTTCTTT. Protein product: CASSLAVRLNTEAFF. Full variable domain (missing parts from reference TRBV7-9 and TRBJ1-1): DTGVSQNPRHKITKRGQNVTFRCDPISEHNRLYWYRQTLGQGPEFLTYFQNEAQLEKSRLLSDRFSAERPKGSFSTLEIQRTEQGDSAMYLCASSLAVRLNTEAFFGQGTRLTVV.

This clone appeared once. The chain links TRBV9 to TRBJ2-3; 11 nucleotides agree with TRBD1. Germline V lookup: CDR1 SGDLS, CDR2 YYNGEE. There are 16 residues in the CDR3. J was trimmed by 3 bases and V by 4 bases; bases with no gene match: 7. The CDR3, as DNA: TGTGCCAGCAGCCCTCGGACAGGGGGCTTAACAGATACGCAGTATTTT. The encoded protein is CASSPRTGGLTDTQYF. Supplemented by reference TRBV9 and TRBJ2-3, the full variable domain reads DSGVTQTPKHLITATGQRVTLRCSPRSGDLSVYWYQQSLDQGLQFLIQYYNGEERAKGNILERFSAQQFPDLHSELNLSSLELGDSALYFCASSPRTGGLTDTQYFGPGTRLTVL.